The sequence of this T cell receptor beta chain was determined in a study of T cells after yellow fever vaccination. Whole-study results and caveats: Secondary responses were weaker yet peaked faster, day 5 versus 15. A large majority of primary-vaccination clones showed up again after the booster (approximately 95% CD4, around 85% CD8).

About this clonotype itself: The antigen is unknown.

TCRdb itself ran the 5' RACE reads through MiXCR, one entry per CDR3 protein. In the table there are around 610,000 distinct CDR3 sequences, roughly 13% of which are singletons. V was shortened by 6 bases and J by 4 bases, with 13 bases between the two germline ends. Per the germline V gene, CDR1 is ENHRY and CDR2 is SYGVKD. This CDR3 comprises 15 residues. The sequencing used PBMCs, collected on the day of the yellow fever booster vaccination. The V gene is TRBV10-3, the J gene TRBJ1-6, with unresolved D. This receptor was taken from a young man who received the YFV17D yellow fever vaccine. The CDR3, as DNA: TGTGCCATCAGCCCCGACCCCTCGTATAATTCACCCCTCCACTTT. Its translation is CAISPDPSYNSPLHF.